This TCR beta chain was documented in a study of early T cells in non-severe SARS-CoV-2 infection. Study-wide context: The authors sequenced bulk RNA from unsorted whole blood, leaving chains unpaired. General observations from the study: Reliance on VDJdb matching favored anti-spike CD8 responses; private and CD4 specificities were missed.

This clonotype was recorded a few times. Its specificity is not known. The length of the CDR3 is 9 residues. V was pared by 9 bases and J by 7 bases, with 6 bases between. Germline V gives CDR1 SNHLY, CDR2 FYNNEI. cDNA molecules, individually, were tagged with unique molecular identifiers. TCRdb itself ran the 5' RACE reads through MiXCR, one entry per CDR3 protein. This table has around 77,000 distinct CDR3 sequences, less than 5.5% appearing once. The sequence derives from an adult who was a healthcare worker with PCR-confirmed SARS-CoV-2 infection or an uninfected control (not recorded which). Sample: whole blood, taken at baseline. The chain is built from TRBV2 and TRBJ1-2; D not resolved. CDR3 region: CARGAGYTF. The DNA for the CDR3 is TGTGCCAGGGGAGCTGGCTACACCTTC.